This entry lists 13 T cell receptor beta chains sequenced from one sample in a study of beta chain features in type 1 diabetes. Isolated RNA was reverse transcribed in full, so expressed TCRB transcripts were sequenced. The repertoire was sequenced with immunoSEQ multiplex PCR; TCRdb's copy has only in-frame clones and lacks some. The data show some 100,000 clones, around 40% seen once. The sample was stem cell memory CD4+ T cells from blood. These receptors came from a woman younger than 30 in good health.

The CDR3 DNA follows: TGTGCCAGCAGCGCCGAAGCGGGAGGGAGGAGAGATACGCAGTATTTT. Residues: CASSAEAGGRRDTQYF. The V gene is TRBV9, the J gene TRBJ2-3; 10 positions agree with TRBD2. The CDR3 consists of 16 residues. The V gene's germline CDR1 is SGDLS and CDR2 YYNGEE. V dropped 3 bases and J dropped 5; count of bases not matched to a gene: 9.

The V call is TRBV9, the J call TRBJ2-5; TRBD2 matches 10 bases. V was pared by 3 bases and J by 5 bases, with 10 bases of the junction left unmatched. The germline CDR1 and CDR2 sequences are SGDLS and YYNGEE. The CDR3 contains 16 residues. CDR3 in amino acids: CASSASQREGRETQYF. The CDR3 DNA sequence: TGTGCCAGCAGCGCGTCGCAGCGGGAGGGACGGGAGACCCAGTACTTC.

The genes are TRBV7-8 and TRBJ2-7; D may be TRBD1 (5 bases). Trimming took 5 bases from V and 0 from J, leaving 11 bases between them. The CDR3 totals 14 residues. The germline V gene encodes CDR1 SGHVS and CDR2 FQNEAQ. Here the CDR3 reads CASSTGASSYEQYF. CDR3 sequence (DNA): TGTGCCAGCAGCACAGGCGCCAGCTCCTACGAGCAGTACTTC.

This clone was recorded once. The J gene is TRBJ2-7, the V gene TRBV6-5; 9 bases fit TRBD2. The CDR3 has 15 amino acids. Germline V gene lookup returns CDR1 MNHEY and CDR2 SVGAGI. V shed 4 bases, J shed 3 bases, and the junction held 7 bases outside the gene matches. The CDR3 is CASSSTSGAIYEQYF. The CDR3 DNA reads TGTGCCAGCAGTTCGACTAGCGGAGCAATCTACGAGCAGTACTTC.

This clone was seen a handful of times. The chain couples TRBV30 to TRBJ1-1; D is undetermined. The CDR3 is made up of 10 amino acids. Germline CDR1 and CDR2: GTSNPN and SVGIG (reference sequence). V shed 5 bases and J shed 5 bases, with 6 bases lying between them. The CDR3 region is CAWGRTEAFF. DNA for the CDR3: TGTGCCTGGGGGAGAACTGAAGCTTTCTTT.

This clone was seen a handful of times. The chain combines TRBV6-1 with TRBJ2-7; D is possibly TRBD2 (6 bases). The CDR3 is 12 residues long. Germline CDR1 is MNHNS and CDR2 is SASEGT. With 2 bases removed from V and 4 bases from J, the gap between germline ends came to 6 bases. In nucleotides, the CDR3 is TGTGCCAGCAGTGAACGGGGGTACGAGCAGTACTTC. This gives the protein CASSERGYEQYF.

The rearrangement links TRBV2 to TRBJ1-5; TRBD1 agrees at 10 bases. CDR3 size: 15 residues. V lost 6 bases, J lost 4 bases, and 6 bases stayed unmatched. The germline V gene has CDR1 SNHLY and CDR2 FYNNEI. In DNA, the CDR3 is TGTGCCAGCAGACGTGACAGGGGGCAGAATCAGCCCCAGCATTTT. Translated: CASRRDRGQNQPQHF.

The chain couples TRBV21-1 to TRBJ2-3; the table's D call of TRBD1 was not tested on the DNA. TRBV21-1 is assigned pseudogene status. The CDR3 has 15 residues. The CDR3 reads CASSTLLDRGDTQYF. CDR3 in DNA: TGTGCCAGCAGCACCCTTTTGGACAGGGGAGATACGCAGTATTTT.

This chain uses TRBV28 with TRBJ2-1; D possibly corresponds to TRBD1 (5 bases). Trimming cost V 1 base and J 8 bases, with 24 bases left between them. This CDR3 is 18 amino acids long. Germline CDR1 MDHEN, CDR2 SYDVKM. The CDR3 DNA reads TGTGCCAGCAGTTTATCCCAGGAATGGGGCCTCCCCAAGGATGAGCAGTTCTTC. The encoded protein is CASSLSQEWGLPKDEQFF. Using reference TRBV28 and TRBJ2-1 for the parts outside the CDR3, the full variable domain is DVKVTQSSRYLVKRTGEKVFLECVQDMDHENMFWYRQDPGLGLRLIYFSYDVKMKEKGDIPEGYSVSREKKERFSLILESASTNQTSMYLCASSLSQEWGLPKDEQFFGPGTRLTVL.

The chain employs TRBV27 and TRBJ1-2, with 7 bases matching TRBD1. Per germline, CDR1 MNHEY and CDR2 SMNVEV (reference sequence). V lost 3 bases to trimming and J lost 8 bases; unmatched junction nucleotides: 18. The CDR3 loop spans 17 amino acids. The CDR3 loop is CASSFSTSETGYGGYTF. DNA of the CDR3: TGTGCCAGCAGTTTTAGCACCTCGGAGACAGGGTATGGCGGCTACACCTTC.

This clone was recorded at least ten times. CDR3 loop: CASILPGAYGYTF. In DNA form, the CDR3 reads TGTGCCAGCATCCTTCCAGGCGCCTATGGCTACACCTTC. The gene calls are TRBV7-2 and TRBJ1-2; D remains ambiguous. The germline V gene has CDR1 SGHTA and CDR2 FQGNSA. The CDR3 is 13 residues long. Trimming left V 7 bases short and J 4 bases short, with 13 bases between. The variable domain in full, with the rest retrieved from reference TRBV7-2 and TRBJ1-2, is GAGVSQSPSNKVTEKGKDVELRCDPISGHTALYWYRQSLGQGLEFLIYFQGNSAPDKSGLPSDRFSAERTGGSVSTLTIQRTQQEDSAVYLCASILPGAYGYTFGSGTRLTVV.

The V call is TRBV28, the J call TRBJ2-1, with 11 nucleotides matching TRBD2. The CDR3 has 18 residues. The V gene end was trimmed by 3 bases and the J gene end by 7 bases; junction bases not matched to a gene: 14. Germline CDR1 MDHEN, CDR2 SYDVKM. The CDR3 nucleotides read TGTGCCAGCAGTTTGGCACTAGCGGGAGTGTTTAAGGGGAATGAGCAGTTCTTC. Translating it yields CASSLALAGVFKGNEQFF.

The rearrangement links TRBV5-1 to TRBJ2-1; 7 positions match TRBD1. Germline values: CDR1 SGHRS, CDR2 YFSETQ. This CDR3 comprises 15 residues. Trimming at V came to 4 bases and at J to 4 bases, leaving 8 bases not matched to a gene. CDR3 in DNA: TGCGCCAGCAGCCCCCGACAGGGCCTTTACAATGAGCAGTTCTTC. Translating gives CASSPRQGLYNEQFF.